This T cell receptor beta chain came from a study of T cells in Graves' hyperthyroidism and ophthalmopathy. Trimming took 4 bases from V and 2 from J, leaving 8 bases between them. The CDR3 is 13 residues long. Germline CDR1 ENHRY, CDR2 SYGVKD. Amplification targeted TCR beta CDR3 regions from RNA transcripts. The TCR CDR3 was amplified in a first-round RT-PCR using the HTBI primer set. TCRdb re-called the multiplex PCR reads through MiXCR, storing one row per CDR3 protein. The table shows hundreds of thousands of distinct CDR3 sequences, with 45% occurring only once. This clonotype was detected only a few times.

The gene calls are TRBV10-3 and TRBJ1-1, with D unclear. The sequencing sample was made of peripheral blood or thyroid tissue (not recorded which). The source of this sequence is an adult man with Graves' disease, either hyperthyroidism or ophthalmopathy (not recorded which). DNA for the CDR3: TGTGCCATCAGTGCCGACCAAAACACTGAAGCTTTCTTT. This encodes CAISADQNTEAFF.